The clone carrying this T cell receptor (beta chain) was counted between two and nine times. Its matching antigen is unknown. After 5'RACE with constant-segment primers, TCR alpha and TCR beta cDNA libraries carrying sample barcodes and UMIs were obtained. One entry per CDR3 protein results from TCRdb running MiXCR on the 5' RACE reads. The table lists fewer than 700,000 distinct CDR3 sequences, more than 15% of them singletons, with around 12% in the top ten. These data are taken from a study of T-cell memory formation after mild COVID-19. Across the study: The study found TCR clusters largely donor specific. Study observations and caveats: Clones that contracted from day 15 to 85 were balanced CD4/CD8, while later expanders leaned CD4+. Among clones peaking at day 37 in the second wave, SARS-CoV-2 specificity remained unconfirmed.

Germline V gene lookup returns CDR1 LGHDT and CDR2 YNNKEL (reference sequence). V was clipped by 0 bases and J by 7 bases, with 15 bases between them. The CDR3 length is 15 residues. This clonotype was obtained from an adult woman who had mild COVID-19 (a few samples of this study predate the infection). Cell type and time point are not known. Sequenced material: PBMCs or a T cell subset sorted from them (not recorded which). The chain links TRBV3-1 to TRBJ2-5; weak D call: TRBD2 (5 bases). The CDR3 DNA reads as TGTGCCAGCAGCCAAGAATCAGAGGCGGGTAGGACCCAGTACTTC. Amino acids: CASSQESEAGRTQYF.